Sequencing of this T cell receptor (beta chain) was carried out in a study of shared clonotypes between healthy human individuals. Study-wide background: CD4 naive cells filled three plates per donor, CD4 memory three, CD8 naive two and CD8 memory one. Study conclusions and caveats: Larger estimated richness was generally seen in naive subsets than in memory subsets. Between a handful of donors, naive CD4 clonotypes were shared at a level of about 5%.

Remarks on this clone: Its specificity is unknown.

Donors were healthy HIV-negative adults without recently reported acute infections or vaccinations. Trimming cost V 0 bases and J 6 bases; bases outside gene matches: 4. CDR1 is SGHTA, CDR2 FQGNSA, per germline. The CDR3 is 16 residues long. The method was immunoSEQ multiplex PCR; TCRdb's version includes in-frame clones alone and lacks a portion of them. The sample contains roughly 1,100,000 clones, 65% to 80% of which appear only once. Material for sequencing was memory CD4+ T cells sorted from blood. Subset noted: CD45RA-negative fraction. The clonotype was recovered from a man aged 18 to 29 in good health. V usage is TRBV7-2 and J usage is TRBJ2-2; 10 bases map to TRBD2. CDR3 residues: CASSLALAGVSGELFF. The CDR3 coding sequence is TGTGCCAGCAGCTTAGCGCTAGCGGGAGTCTCCGGGGAGCTGTTTTTT.